These T cell receptor beta chains were read from a single sample in a study of shared clonotypes between healthy human individuals. The table came from immunoSEQ multiplex PCR; TCRdb's copy has only in-frame clones and leaves some out. The sample holds around 2.1 million clones, 85% to 95% seen once. The specimen sequenced was naive CD8+ T cells from PBMCs. Receptors originate from a young man in good health. Some clones in this sample may be carry-over from other donors' samples. CDR3s include the opening cysteine and the closing phenylalanine or tryptophan. A D gene is named only where the DNA matches it firmly. Rows give clone size only sometimes, using once, few, many, or a class for an expanded clone.

v_gene: TRBV13; j_gene: TRBJ1-2; d_gene: .; abundance: .; CDR3aa: CASRNYRDPTPGVYGYTF; CDR3nt: TGTGCCAGCAGAAACTACCGGGACCCCACGCCAGGGGTATATGGCTACACCTTC
v_gene: TRBV7-9; j_gene: TRBJ1-1; d_gene: .; abundance: .; CDR3aa: CASSPSAKAFF; CDR3nt: TGTGCCAGCAGCCCATCTGCGAAAGCTTTCTTT
v_gene: TRBV4-3; j_gene: TRBJ2-7; d_gene: .; abundance: .; CDR3aa: CASSQEVPRRGPYEQYF; CDR3nt: TGCGCCAGCAGCCAAGAGGTCCCCCGGAGGGGCCCCTACGAGCAGTACTTC
v_gene: TRBV9; j_gene: TRBJ2-7; d_gene: .; abundance: .; CDR3aa: CASIPRAGTTYEQYF; CDR3nt: TGTGCCAGCATCCCCCGGGCAGGAACCACCTACGAGCAGTACTTC
v_gene: TRBV10-3; j_gene: TRBJ1-1; d_gene: .; abundance: .; CDR3aa: CAINDLNTEAFF; CDR3nt: TGTGCCATCAACGATCTGAACACTGAAGCTTTCTTT
v_gene: TRBV27; j_gene: TRBJ2-7; d_gene: TRBD1; abundance: .; CDR3aa: CASSLNTGTAYEQYF; CDR3nt: TGTGCCAGCAGTTTGAACACCGGGACAGCCTACGAGCAGTACTTC
v_gene: TRBV6-5; j_gene: TRBJ2-7; d_gene: TRBD1; abundance: .; CDR3aa: CASSYGTGARDEQYF; CDR3nt: TGTGCCAGCAGTTACGGGACAGGGGCGCGGGACGAGCAGTACTTC
v_gene: TRBV28; j_gene: TRBJ2-7; d_gene: TRBD2; abundance: .; CDR3aa: CASSEAGASYEQYF; CDR3nt: TGTGCCAGCAGTGAAGCGGGGGCCTCCTACGAGCAGTACTTC
v_gene: TRBV29-1; j_gene: TRBJ2-5; d_gene: TRBD2; abundance: .; CDR3aa: CSVDQIAGYLGETQYF; CDR3nt: TGCAGCGTTGATCAAATAGCGGGCTACCTGGGGGAGACCCAGTACTTC
v_gene: TRBV30; j_gene: TRBJ1-2; d_gene: .; abundance: .; CDR3aa: CAWTMGRPNYGYTF; CDR3nt: TGTGCCTGGACAATGGGCAGACCTAACTATGGCTACACCTTC
v_gene: TRBV19; j_gene: TRBJ2-7; d_gene: TRBD2; abundance: .; CDR3aa: CASSYSGSRYYEQYF; CDR3nt: TGTGCCAGTTCTTATAGCGGGAGTCGGTATTACGAGCAGTACTTC
v_gene: TRBV18; j_gene: TRBJ2-7; d_gene: TRBD2; abundance: .; CDR3aa: CASSPRGGLAGLSYEQYF; CDR3nt: TGTGCCAGCTCACCACGAGGTGGACTAGCGGGGCTCTCCTACGAGCAGTACTTC
v_gene: TRBV4-1; j_gene: TRBJ2-1; d_gene: TRBD2; abundance: once; CDR3aa: CASSQDRLAGGLYVEQFF; CDR3nt: TGCGCCAGCAGCCAAGATAGACTAGCGGGAGGCTTGTACGTTGAGCAGTTCTTC
v_gene: TRBV4-1; j_gene: TRBJ2-7; d_gene: .; abundance: once; CDR3aa: CASSQVRTQYYEQYF; CDR3nt: TGCGCCAGCAGCCAAGTAAGGACCCAATACTACGAGCAGTACTTC
v_gene: TRBV9; j_gene: TRBJ2-7; d_gene: .; abundance: .; CDR3aa: CASSVGVGLWEQYF; CDR3nt: TGTGCCAGCAGCGTAGGTGTAGGGCTCTGGGAGCAGTACTTC
v_gene: TRBV4-1; j_gene: TRBJ2-2; d_gene: .; abundance: .; CDR3aa: CASSPTTTPGELFF; CDR3nt: TGCGCCAGCAGCCCGACGACAACACCCGGGGAGCTGTTTTTT
v_gene: TRBV28; j_gene: TRBJ2-7; d_gene: TRBD2; abundance: .; CDR3aa: CASGSGATYEQYF; CDR3nt: TGTGCCAGCGGTAGCGGGGCGACCTACGAGCAGTACTTC
v_gene: TRBV28; j_gene: TRBJ1-1; d_gene: .; abundance: .; CDR3aa: CASSSGQSDTEAFF; CDR3nt: TGTGCCAGCAGTTCGGGGCAATCGGACACTGAAGCTTTCTTT
v_gene: TRBV5-1; j_gene: TRBJ2-7; d_gene: TRBD2; abundance: .; CDR3aa: CASSFGGSPYEQYF; CDR3nt: TGCGCCAGCAGCTTCGGCGGGAGCCCCTACGAGCAGTACTTC
v_gene: TRBV28; j_gene: TRBJ1-1; d_gene: .; abundance: .; CDR3aa: CASSLWVNTEAFF; CDR3nt: TGTGCCAGCAGTTTATGGGTGAACACTGAAGCTTTCTTT
v_gene: TRBV6-5; j_gene: TRBJ2-7; d_gene: TRBD2; abundance: once; CDR3aa: CASSPLLAGTYEQYF; CDR3nt: TGTGCCAGCAGTCCACTACTAGCGGGGACCTACGAGCAGTACTTC
v_gene: TRBV11-2; j_gene: TRBJ1-2; d_gene: .; abundance: .; CDR3aa: CASSLGGTELNYGYTF; CDR3nt: TGTGCCAGCAGCTTAGGAGGGACCGAACTTAACTATGGCTACACCTTC
v_gene: TRBV28; j_gene: TRBJ2-4; d_gene: .; abundance: .; CDR3aa: CASSLDTEADIQYF; CDR3nt: TGTGCCAGCAGTTTAGACACGGAGGCGGACATTCAGTACTTC
v_gene: TRBV19; j_gene: TRBJ1-2; d_gene: TRBD1; abundance: once; CDR3aa: CASRGDRDLYGYTF; CDR3nt: TGTGCCAGTCGCGGGGACAGGGACCTCTATGGCTACACCTTC
v_gene: TRBV7-8; j_gene: TRBJ2-7; d_gene: .; abundance: once; CDR3aa: CASTYTAGVGEQYF; CDR3nt: TGTGCCAGCACCTACACAGCAGGGGTGGGCGAGCAGTACTTC
v_gene: TRBV10-1; j_gene: TRBJ1-1; d_gene: .; abundance: .; CDR3aa: CVSSDGKKKAFF; CDR3nt: TGCGTCAGCAGTGACGGGAAGAAGAAAGCTTTCTTT
v_gene: TRBV18; j_gene: TRBJ2-1; d_gene: .; abundance: .; CDR3aa: CASSLGRTAYEQFF; CDR3nt: TGTGCCAGCTCACTAGGCAGGACCGCGTATGAGCAGTTCTTC
v_gene: TRBV6-1; j_gene: TRBJ1-1; d_gene: .; abundance: .; CDR3aa: CASSEAWGGYTGPEAFF; CDR3nt: TGTGCCAGCAGTGAAGCGTGGGGGGGATATACGGGCCCTGAAGCTTTCTTT
v_gene: TRBV2; j_gene: TRBJ2-5; d_gene: TRBD2; abundance: .; CDR3aa: CASREWTSAQETQYF; CDR3nt: TGTGCCAGCAGGGAATGGACTAGCGCTCAAGAGACCCAGTACTTC
v_gene: TRBV28; j_gene: TRBJ2-2; d_gene: TRBD1; abundance: .; CDR3aa: CASRWKGAATGELFF; CDR3nt: TGTGCCAGCAGATGGAAGGGGGCCGCGACCGGGGAGCTGTTTTTT
v_gene: TRBV27; j_gene: TRBJ2-1; d_gene: .; abundance: .; CDR3aa: CASAMSGANNEQFF; CDR3nt: TGTGCCAGCGCAATGTCAGGGGCCAACAATGAGCAGTTCTTC
v_gene: TRBV19; j_gene: TRBJ1-5; d_gene: .; abundance: .; CDR3aa: CASSMGRFDFNSNQPQHF; CDR3nt: TGTGCCAGTAGTATGGGCCGATTTGACTTTAATAGCAATCAGCCCCAGCATTTT
v_gene: TRBV7-9; j_gene: TRBJ2-7; d_gene: .; abundance: .; CDR3aa: CASSPPTGLYEQYF; CDR3nt: TGTGCCAGCAGCCCACCGACAGGACTCTACGAGCAGTACTTC
v_gene: TRBV27; j_gene: TRBJ2-3; d_gene: TRBD2; abundance: .; CDR3aa: CASSLLAGVMDTQYF; CDR3nt: TGTGCCAGCAGTTTACTAGCGGGGGTCATGGATACGCAGTATTTT
v_gene: TRBV7-2; j_gene: TRBJ1-1; d_gene: .; abundance: few; CDR3aa: CASSLGLGGLNTEAFF; CDR3nt: TGTGCCAGCAGCTTAGGCTTGGGAGGGCTGAACACTGAAGCTTTCTTT
v_gene: TRBV7-8; j_gene: TRBJ2-7; d_gene: .; abundance: .; CDR3aa: CASSPGRPYPQQYF; CDR3nt: TGTGCCAGCAGCCCCGGGAGACCTTACCCTCAGCAGTACTTC
v_gene: TRBV27; j_gene: TRBJ1-5; d_gene: TRBD1; abundance: .; CDR3aa: CASHPGTGWQPQHF; CDR3nt: TGTGCCAGCCACCCCGGGACAGGGTGGCAGCCCCAGCATTTT
v_gene: TRBV6-5; j_gene: TRBJ1-3; d_gene: .; abundance: .; CDR3aa: CASSYPKNPGNTIYF; CDR3nt: TGTGCCAGCAGTTACCCAAAGAACCCTGGAAACACCATATATTTT
v_gene: TRBV28; j_gene: TRBJ1-3; d_gene: .; abundance: .; CDR3aa: CASTYRNSGNTIYF; CDR3nt: TGTGCCAGCACATACAGAAACTCTGGAAACACCATATATTTT
v_gene: TRBV28; j_gene: TRBJ2-7; d_gene: .; abundance: .; CDR3aa: CASRPHEASYEQYF; CDR3nt: TGTGCCAGCAGGCCGCATGAGGCTTCCTACGAGCAGTACTTC
v_gene: TRBV5-4; j_gene: TRBJ2-3; d_gene: .; abundance: .; CDR3aa: CASSSSGSTDTQYF; CDR3nt: TGTGCCAGCAGCAGCAGCGGGAGCACAGATACGCAGTATTTT
v_gene: TRBV27; j_gene: TRBJ2-1; d_gene: TRBD2; abundance: .; CDR3aa: CASSPGTSGRNNEQFF; CDR3nt: TGTGCCAGCAGTCCCGGGACTAGCGGGAGAAACAATGAGCAGTTCTTC
v_gene: TRBV28; j_gene: TRBJ2-7; d_gene: .; abundance: once; CDR3aa: CASSLAGRYEQYF; CDR3nt: TGTGCCAGCAGTTTGGCCGGTCGGTACGAGCAGTACTTC
v_gene: TRBV12-5; j_gene: TRBJ2-7; d_gene: .; abundance: .; CDR3aa: CASGLSPSSYEQYF; CDR3nt: TGTGCTAGTGGTTTGTCGCCGAGCTCCTACGAGCAGTACTTC
v_gene: TRBV9; j_gene: TRBJ2-3; d_gene: .; abundance: once; CDR3aa: CASSGTSTDTQYF; CDR3nt: TGTGCCAGCAGCGGCACTAGCACAGATACGCAGTATTTT
v_gene: TRBV12-5; j_gene: TRBJ1-2; d_gene: TRBD1; abundance: .; CDR3aa: CASGLAGTGELWNYGYTF; CDR3nt: TGTGCTAGTGGTTTGGCCGGGACAGGGGAACTGTGGAACTATGGCTACACCTTC
v_gene: TRBV25-1; j_gene: TRBJ2-7; d_gene: .; abundance: .; CDR3aa: CASSEFGLARTYEQYF; CDR3nt: TGTGCCAGCAGTGAATTTGGGCTAGCGCGGACCTACGAGCAGTACTTC